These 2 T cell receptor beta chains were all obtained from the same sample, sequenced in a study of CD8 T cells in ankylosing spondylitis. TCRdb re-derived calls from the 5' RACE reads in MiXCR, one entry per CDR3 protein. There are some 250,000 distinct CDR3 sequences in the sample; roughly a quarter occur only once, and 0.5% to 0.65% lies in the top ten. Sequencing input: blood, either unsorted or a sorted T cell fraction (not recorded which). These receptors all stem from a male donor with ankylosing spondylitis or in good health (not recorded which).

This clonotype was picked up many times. CDR3 DNA sequence: TGCAGCGTTGCCCCTAGCACAGATACGCAGTATTTT. Translation: CSVAPSTDTQYF. The chain uses TRBV29-1 and TRBJ2-3; no clear D. V was pared by 4 bases and J by 0 bases, with 5 bases between. The CDR3 spans 12 residues. Germline V CDR1 and CDR2: SQVTM, ANQGSEA.

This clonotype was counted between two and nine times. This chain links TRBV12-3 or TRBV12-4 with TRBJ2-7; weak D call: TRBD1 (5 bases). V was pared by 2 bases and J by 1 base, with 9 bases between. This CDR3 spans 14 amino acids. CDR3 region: CASSLSQGSYEQYF. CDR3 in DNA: TGTGCCAGCAGTTTAAGCCAGGGATCCTACGAGCAGTACTTC.